A selection of T cell receptor beta chains follows, all from one sample in a study of blood T cell repertoires in COVID-19. The table came from immunoSEQ multiplex PCR; TCRdb's copy has only in-frame clones and leaves some out. The sample contains approximately 300,000 clones, 70% to 90% of which appear only once. The source material was PBMCs or T cells enriched from blood (not recorded which). These receptors originate from a woman aged 30 to 39 who had recovered from COVID-19. The CDR3 runs from the conserved cysteine through the conserved F or W. D genes are given only for firm matches. Clone size is shown for a subset of rows, as once, few, many or a class of expanded clone.

clone_size: -
v_call: TRBV14
d_call: TRBD1
j_call: TRBJ1-2
cdr3_aa: CASNRGRIYGYTF
cdr3_nt: TGTGCCAGCAACAGGGGGCGCATCTATGGCTACACCTTC

clone_size: -
v_call: TRBV19
d_call: -
j_call: TRBJ2-1
cdr3_aa: CASSLPSEVHEQFF
cdr3_nt: TGTGCCAGTAGTCTCCCCTCAGAGGTCCATGAGCAGTTCTTC

clone_size: once
v_call: TRBV5-5
d_call: -
j_call: TRBJ1-2
cdr3_aa: CASSLGGNYGYTF
cdr3_nt: TGTGCCAGCAGCTTGGGCGGGAACTATGGCTACACCTTC

clone_size: -
v_call: TRBV3-1/TRBV3-2
d_call: -
j_call: TRBJ1-6
cdr3_aa: CASSQGGGNSPLHF
cdr3_nt: TGTGCCAGCAGCCAAGGCGGGGGCAATTCACCCCTCCACTTT

clone_size: -
v_call: TRBV5-5
d_call: TRBD2
j_call: TRBJ2-7
cdr3_aa: CASSWNSGTLPTEQYF
cdr3_nt: TGTGCCAGCAGCTGGAACAGCGGGACTTTGCCTACCGAGCAGTACTTC

clone_size: -
v_call: TRBV10-3
d_call: TRBD1
j_call: TRBJ1-5
cdr3_aa: CAIRPDRADQPQHF
cdr3_nt: TGTGCCATCAGACCAGACAGGGCTGATCAGCCCCAGCATTTT

clone_size: -
v_call: TRBV5-1
d_call: -
j_call: TRBJ1-3
cdr3_aa: CASSLADRSSGNTIYF
cdr3_nt: TGCGCCAGCAGCTTGGCAGACAGGAGCTCTGGAAACACCATATATTTT

clone_size: once
v_call: TRBV29-1
d_call: -
j_call: TRBJ2-3
cdr3_aa: CSVDLGPDTQYF
cdr3_nt: TGCAGCGTTGATTTGGGCCCAGATACGCAGTATTTT

clone_size: -
v_call: TRBV27
d_call: -
j_call: TRBJ2-1
cdr3_aa: CASRTSQVGGHNEQFF
cdr3_nt: TGTGCCAGCAGAACGAGTCAGGTAGGAGGACACAATGAGCAGTTCTTC

clone_size: -
v_call: TRBV7-2
d_call: TRBD1
j_call: TRBJ2-6
cdr3_aa: CASSPGQGSGANVLTF
cdr3_nt: TGTGCCAGCAGCCCCGGACAGGGTTCAGGGGCCAACGTCCTGACTTTC

clone_size: -
v_call: TRBV29-1
d_call: -
j_call: TRBJ2-1
cdr3_aa: CSVENPIGEQFF
cdr3_nt: TGCAGCGTTGAGAACCCGATCGGGGAGCAGTTCTTC

clone_size: -
v_call: TRBV29-1
d_call: -
j_call: TRBJ2-7
cdr3_aa: CSVASGLREQYF
cdr3_nt: TGCAGCGTTGCTTCCGGACTGCGAGAGCAGTACTTC

clone_size: -
v_call: TRBV19
d_call: TRBD1
j_call: TRBJ1-6
cdr3_aa: CASSLGTDYNSPLHF
cdr3_nt: TGTGCCAGTAGCCTCGGGACAGACTATAATTCACCCCTCCACTTT

clone_size: -
v_call: TRBV4-1
d_call: -
j_call: TRBJ2-3
cdr3_aa: CASSQAGMIADTQYF
cdr3_nt: TGCGCCAGCAGCCAAGCGGGAATGATTGCAGATACGCAGTATTTT

clone_size: -
v_call: TRBV7-3
d_call: TRBD2
j_call: TRBJ2-5
cdr3_aa: CASSLGLAEETQYF
cdr3_nt: TGTGCCAGCAGCTTAGGACTAGCGGAAGAGACCCAGTACTTC

clone_size: -
v_call: TRBV7-3
d_call: TRBD2
j_call: TRBJ2-1
cdr3_aa: CASSQTSGGAREQFF
cdr3_nt: TGTGCCAGCAGCCAGACTAGCGGGGGGGCCCGGGAGCAGTTCTTC

clone_size: -
v_call: TRBV12-2
d_call: -
j_call: TRBJ2-1
cdr3_aa: CASRLGGWDSLSYNEQFF
cdr3_nt: TGTGCAAGTCGCTTGGGGGGATGGGACTCCCTAAGCTACAATGAGCAGTTCTTC

clone_size: -
v_call: TRBV10-3
d_call: TRBD2
j_call: TRBJ2-1
cdr3_aa: CAISRGSGGHNEQFF
cdr3_nt: TGTGCCATCAGTAGGGGTAGCGGGGGCCACAATGAGCAGTTCTTC

clone_size: -
v_call: TRBV5-1
d_call: TRBD1
j_call: TRBJ1-3
cdr3_aa: CASSWTSGTVGNTIYF
cdr3_nt: TGCGCCAGCAGCTGGACCTCCGGGACAGTAGGAAACACCATATATTTT

clone_size: -
v_call: TRBV15
d_call: -
j_call: TRBJ2-7
cdr3_aa: CATSRDFNEQYF
cdr3_nt: TGTGCCACCAGCAGGGACTTCAACGAGCAGTACTTC

clone_size: -
v_call: TRBV3-1/TRBV3-2
d_call: -
j_call: TRBJ2-1
cdr3_aa: CASSQLSGRYNEQFF
cdr3_nt: TGTGCCAGCAGCCAACTTAGTGGGAGGTACAATGAGCAGTTCTTC

clone_size: -
v_call: TRBV30
d_call: TRBD1
j_call: TRBJ1-1
cdr3_aa: CASSTGTTEAFF
cdr3_nt: TGTGCCTCCTCGACAGGGACCACTGAAGCTTTCTTT

clone_size: -
v_call: TRBV6-5
d_call: TRBD1
j_call: TRBJ1-2
cdr3_aa: CASSTGGLNGYTF
cdr3_nt: TGTGCCAGCAGCACAGGGGGCTTAAATGGCTACACCTTC

clone_size: -
v_call: TRBV9
d_call: TRBD1
j_call: TRBJ1-5
cdr3_aa: CASSVGTGDRQPQHF
cdr3_nt: TGTGCCAGCAGCGTAGGGACAGGGGATCGTCAGCCCCAGCATTTT

clone_size: -
v_call: TRBV11-2
d_call: -
j_call: TRBJ1-2
cdr3_aa: CASSLASYGYTF
cdr3_nt: TGTGCCAGCAGCTTAGCCAGTTATGGCTACACCTTC

clone_size: few
v_call: TRBV5-6
d_call: TRBD2
j_call: TRBJ2-3
cdr3_aa: CASSLGPGGDTQYF
cdr3_nt: TGTGCCAGCAGCTTGGGTCCGGGGGGAGATACGCAGTATTTT

clone_size: -
v_call: TRBV6-5
d_call: -
j_call: TRBJ1-2
cdr3_aa: CASRGLGGYTF
cdr3_nt: TGTGCCAGCCGGGGGTTGGGAGGCTACACCTTC

clone_size: -
v_call: TRBV2
d_call: -
j_call: TRBJ2-1
cdr3_aa: CASRGALYNEQFF
cdr3_nt: TGTGCCAGCAGGGGGGCCCTCTACAATGAGCAGTTCTTC

clone_size: -
v_call: TRBV19
d_call: TRBD1
j_call: TRBJ1-2
cdr3_aa: CASSTTGGGNYGYTF
cdr3_nt: TGTGCCAGTAGTACCACAGGGGGCGGGAACTATGGCTACACCTTC

clone_size: -
v_call: TRBV3-1/TRBV3-2
d_call: -
j_call: TRBJ1-1
cdr3_aa: CASSQDPVGEDTEAFF
cdr3_nt: TGTGCCAGCAGCCAAGATCCCGTAGGGGAGGACACTGAAGCTTTCTTT

clone_size: -
v_call: TRBV11-2
d_call: TRBD1
j_call: TRBJ1-2
cdr3_aa: CASSLGDSSGYTF
cdr3_nt: TGTGCCAGCAGCTTAGGGGACAGTAGTGGCTACACCTTC

clone_size: -
v_call: TRBV5-1
d_call: -
j_call: TRBJ1-3
cdr3_aa: CASSLLPSSGNTIYF
cdr3_nt: TGCGCCAGCAGCCTCTTGCCGAGCTCTGGAAACACCATATATTTT

clone_size: -
v_call: TRBV6-1
d_call: -
j_call: TRBJ1-5
cdr3_aa: CASSELLNQPQHF
cdr3_nt: TGTGCCAGCAGTGAACTGTTGAATCAGCCCCAGCATTTT

clone_size: -
v_call: TRBV5-5
d_call: -
j_call: TRBJ2-2
cdr3_aa: CASSPRQGGHGELFF
cdr3_nt: TGTGCCAGCAGCCCCCGACAGGGAGGCCACGGGGAGCTGTTTTTT

clone_size: -
v_call: TRBV29-1
d_call: -
j_call: TRBJ2-2
cdr3_aa: CSVSGATMANTGELFF
cdr3_nt: TGCAGCGTGTCGGGAGCCACCATGGCGAACACCGGGGAGCTGTTTTTT

clone_size: -
v_call: TRBV4-2
d_call: -
j_call: TRBJ1-1
cdr3_aa: CASSLGAEAFF
cdr3_nt: TGTGCCAGCAGCCTAGGGGCTGAAGCTTTCTTT

clone_size: -
v_call: TRBV7-2
d_call: -
j_call: TRBJ1-1
cdr3_aa: CASSLGAGNTEAFF
cdr3_nt: TGTGCCAGCAGCTTAGGGGCGGGGAATACTGAAGCTTTCTTT